A selection of T cell receptor beta chains follows, all from one sample in a study of regulatory T cells in long-lasting Graves disease. TCRdb recomputed calls from the multiplex PCR reads with MiXCR, one row per CDR3 protein. The sample carries approximately 400,000 distinct CDR3 sequences, 20% to 25% recorded once. Here the sequenced sample was peripheral blood mononuclear cells (PBMCs), taken when the disease was refractory, from a patient treated with antithyroid drugs. These receptors were obtained from a woman in her thirties or forties with Graves disease. CDR3s leave out the opening cysteine and the closing phenylalanine or tryptophan.

V gene: TRBV29-1; CDR3 protein: SVEGVETGGFWKTQY
V gene: TRBV4-2; CDR3 protein: ASSPQSGDQPQH
V gene: TRBV11-2; CDR3 protein: ASSAGLAGGPEQF
V gene: TRBV28; CDR3 protein: ASSRQGRGQPQH
V gene: TRBV2; CDR3 protein: ASSEMRTYAKNIQY
V gene: TRBV10-3; CDR3 protein: ATHGQPNTEAF
V gene: TRBV6-5; CDR3 protein: ASSSRTGLMRGYT
V gene: TRBV7-9; CDR3 protein: ASASMGRGHYEQY
V gene: TRBV2; CDR3 protein: ASSDRRWTGANVLT
V gene: TRBV12-3/TRBV12-4; CDR3 protein: ASSFLAKARGEQF
V gene: TRBV20-1; CDR3 protein: SAIGRGYGYT
V gene: TRBV6-1; CDR3 protein: ASSMGLAKNIQY
V gene: TRBV2; CDR3 protein: ASLGARGSETQY
V gene: TRBV6-1; CDR3 protein: ASNAGASYYEQY
V gene: TRBV28; CDR3 protein: ASASDGYGYT
V gene: TRBV10-3; CDR3 protein: AITGTGENGYT
V gene: TRBV27; CDR3 protein: ASSPGTGMSYEQY
V gene: TRBV27; CDR3 protein: ASSLAGGPSYNEQF
V gene: TRBV9; CDR3 protein: ASGSNYGYT